This T cell receptor (beta chain) was sequenced during a study of cytomegalovirus exposure and HLA in healthy donors. Whole-study results and caveats: 164 TCR beta chains were listed as cytomegalovirus-associated.

As to this clone: Its target is unknown.

The table came from immunoSEQ multiplex PCR; TCRdb's copy has only in-frame clones and leaves some out. This table has fewer than 90,000 clones, 94% appearing once. From the 120-subject validation cohort, which was separate from the roughly 630-subject first cohort, the donors were drawn. The source of this sequence is a woman between 18 and 29 years old in good health and CMV-seronegative. The specimen sequenced was PBMCs.

CDR3 loop: CASSPTPDMNTEAFF. CDR3 coding DNA: TGTGCCAGCAGTCCAACTCCGGACATGAACACTGAAGCTTTCTTT. The chain recombines TRBV6-6 with TRBJ1-1; tentatively, D is TRBD1 (5 bases). The CDR3 covers 15 residues. Trimming took 5 bases from V and 0 from J, leaving 13 bases between them. Germline CDR1 reads MNHNY; CDR2 reads SVGAGI (reference sequence).